This record covers a single T cell receptor (beta chain). Its antigen is undetermined. The V end lost 6 bases, the J end lost 4 bases, and 18 bases lay between the germline ends. Germline V lookup: CDR1 SNHLY, CDR2 FYNNEI. The CDR3 totals 15 residues. This sample is drawn from a study of T-cell reconstitution after alpha-beta-depleted transplantation in children. Study-level points and caveats: T-cell numbers and diversity one year post-transplant derived largely from freshly generated T cells. At around two months after transplant, the alpha-beta T cells were reportedly derived from several hundred expanded clones that came from non-depleted graft cells. In some patients, recipient T cells and intrathymic progenitors surviving conditioning explained high day-60 diversity.

Construction of the TCRbeta library involved unique molecular identifiers. TCRdb redid the calling of the PCR reads with MiXCR, one entry per CDR3 protein. The sample lists approximately 200,000 distinct CDR3 sequences; roughly 6.3% were seen once. The sequence came from a girl younger than two with combined immunodeficiency, due to receive a stem cell transplant. The V and J genes are TRBV2 and TRBJ1-1; D is ambiguous. The sequenced sample was PBMCs, obtained before TCRalphabeta/CD19-depleted stem cell transplant. The CDR3 is CASRGWTGFGTEAFF. CDR3 DNA sequence: TGTGCCAGCAGGGGTTGGACCGGGTTCGGCACTGAAGCTTTCTTT.